This paragraph covers one T cell receptor beta chain sequence. No antigen is known for it. The data are from a study of monozygotic twins with inflammatory bowel disease. The germline V gene encodes CDR1 ENHRY and CDR2 SYGVKD. This CDR3 has 13 amino acids. TCRalpha and TCRbeta cDNA was put through two nested PCRs of around 15 and 9 cycles. TCRdb re-called the 5' RACE reads and gives one entry per CDR3 protein, without DNA. The sample's table shows about 160,000 distinct CDR3 sequences. Study results and limitations: A single strong IBD-associated signal or clonotype was not supported by the findings.

This clonotype originated in a human donor with ulcerative colitis or Crohn's disease, or a healthy co-twin of an affected twin (not recorded which). Sequencing input: blood. This sequence joins TRBV10-3 and TRBJ2-3; the TRBD1 assignment by TCRdb is unverifiable without DNA. CDR3 residues: CAISPSTGDTQYF.